A single sample gave rise to the 2 T cell receptor beta chains below, sequenced in a study of Ad26.COV2.S vaccination and SARS-CoV-2 variants. Treatment defined: roughly 18 received Ad26.COV2.S at low or high dose, single or two shots; about 5 received placebo; per-sample allocation not given. Repertoires come from day 63 after the first vaccine or placebo injection. Sequenced by immunoSEQ multiplex PCR; TCRdb stores in-frame clones only, minus some. The sample lists about 330,000 clones; roughly 90% were seen once. The input for sequencing was peripheral blood, taken in a trial of Ad26.COV2.S vaccine versus placebo. The receptors were gathered from a person between 18 and 65 years old who received the Ad26.COV2.S COVID-19 vaccine or a placebo.

The CDR3 region is CASSIVPGFSNQPQHF. Here the CDR3 DNA reads TGTGCCAGTAGTATAGTCCCAGGGTTTAGCAATCAGCCCCAGCATTTT. V usage is TRBV19 and J usage is TRBJ1-5, with TRBD1 as a possible D gene (5 bases). V was shortened by 1 base and J by 0 bases, with 10 bases between the two germline ends. The germline V gene encodes CDR1 LNHDA and CDR2 SQIVND (reference sequence). The CDR3 is 16 amino acids.

The chain joins TRBV19 to TRBJ1-1; D not resolved. Germline CDR1 reads LNHDA; CDR2 reads SQIVND (reference sequence). The CDR3 has 14 residues. V lost 8 bases and J lost 0, with 13 bases in between. The CDR3 coding sequence is TGTGCCAGTCTAAACGCCGGGGTGAACACTGAAGCTTTCTTT. Translating gives CASLNAGVNTEAFF.